The 26 T cell receptor beta chains reported below all come from one sample, sequenced in a study of blood T cell repertoires in COVID-19. The protocol was immunoSEQ multiplex PCR, while the TCRdb copy is restricted to in-frame clones and leaves out a portion. The sample includes about 240,000 clones, over 80% of them seen just once. The sample consisted of PBMCs or T cells enriched from blood (not recorded which). These receptor sequences come from a woman between 25 and 40 years old with acute COVID-19.

V and J are TRBV4-1 and TRBJ2-7; 10 nucleotides match TRBD2. Trimming at V came to 0 bases and at J to 7 bases, leaving 15 bases not matched to a gene. Per the germline V gene, CDR1 is MGHRA and CDR2 is YSYEKL. This CDR3 contains 18 residues. Here the CDR3 DNA reads TGCGCCAGCAGCCAAGATGGACTAGCGGCTTCATCTATGTCGGAGCAGTACTTC. It is translated as CASSQDGLAASSMSEQYF.

The J gene is TRBJ1-3, the V gene TRBV7-6; D ambiguous. The V gene's germline CDR1 is SGHVS and CDR2 FNYEAQ. CDR3 length: 16 residues. Trimming took off 3 bases at V and 0 bases at J, with 12 bases between the two ends. The CDR3 sequence is CASSLNSIRSGNTIYF. The CDR3 nucleotides are TGTGCCAGCAGCTTGAATAGTATTCGCTCTGGAAACACCATATATTTT. Using reference TRBV7-6 and TRBJ1-3 for the parts outside the CDR3, the full variable domain is GAGVSQSPRYKVTKRGQDVALRCDPISGHVSLYWYRQALGQGPEFLTYFNYEAQQDKSGLPNDRFSAERPEGSISTLTIQRTEQRDSAMYRCASSLNSIRSGNTIYFGEGSWLTVV.

This chain joins TRBV7-9 and TRBJ2-5, with 10 bases fitting TRBD1. This CDR3 has 16 amino acids. CDR1 and CDR2 from the germline V gene are SEHNR and FQNEAQ (reference sequence). V was pared by 5 bases and J by 2 bases, with 8 bases of the junction left unmatched. The CDR3 region has the DNA TGTGCCAGCAGCCAAGAGACAGGGGGCGATCAAGAGACCCAGTACTTC. It yields the protein CASSQETGGDQETQYF.

This rearrangement joins TRBV14 to TRBJ2-3; TRBD2 is a possible D gene (5 bases). The germline gives CDR1 SGHDN, CDR2 FVKESK. The V gene lost 0 bases and the J gene lost 6 bases, with 16 bases spanning the gap. There are 16 residues in the CDR3. The CDR3: CASSQDLASYGDTQYF. For the CDR3, the DNA is TGTGCCAGCAGCCAAGACCTAGCTTCATACGGGGATACGCAGTATTTT.

V gene TRBV6-2 or TRBV6-3 combines with J gene TRBJ1-2; D ambiguous. V was clipped by 7 bases and J by 5 bases, with 14 bases between them. Germline CDR1 and CDR2: MNHEY and SVGEGT. The CDR3 has 13 amino acids. The CDR3 sequence is CASTPSAGYGYTF. The CDR3 bases are TGTGCCAGCACCCCCTCGGCAGGTTATGGCTACACCTTC.

The chain is built from TRBV25-1 and TRBJ1-1, with D maybe TRBD1 (5 bases). The CDR3 contains 15 residues. Trimming stripped 6 bases from V and 3 bases from J, with 17 bases between. The germline gives CDR1 MGHDK, CDR2 SYGVNS. The CDR3 loop is CASSLAQGGYTEAFF. The CDR3, as DNA: TGTGCCAGCAGCCTCGCTCAGGGTGGATACACTGAAGCTTTCTTT.

The chain has TRBV9 and TRBJ2-7, with a weak D call TRBD2 (6 bases). There are 16 residues in the CDR3. The germline V gene has CDR1 SGDLS and CDR2 YYNGEE. Trimming cost V 0 bases and J 2 bases, with 15 bases left between them. DNA of the CDR3: TGTGCCAGCAGCGTAGGAGACGGGGGAAGGACCTACGAGCAGTACTTC. This codes for CASSVGDGGRTYEQYF.

This chain connects TRBV27 to TRBJ1-5; no definite D call. Germline V gene sequence: CDR1 MNHEY, CDR2 SMNVEV (reference sequence). The CDR3 runs to 14 residues. V was cut by 2 bases and J by 4 bases, with 9 bases left in between. In nucleotides, the CDR3 is TGTGCCAGCAGTTTAGGAGGGAGGAATCAGCCCCAGCATTTT. Protein: CASSLGGRNQPQHF.

This clone showed up just once. The chain carries TRBV12-3 or TRBV12-4 and TRBJ2-5; D is ambiguous. CDR3 length: 12 residues. With 10 bases removed from V and 4 bases from J, the gap between germline ends came to 13 bases. The CDR3 sequence is CATEWFRETQYF. DNA for the CDR3: TGTGCCACGGAGTGGTTTCGAGAGACCCAGTACTTC.

This sequence joins TRBV5-1 and TRBJ1-4, with 8 bases identical to TRBD1. Germline CDR1 SGHRS, CDR2 YFSETQ. V lost 8 bases, J lost 3 bases, and 3 bases stayed unmatched. This CDR3 region has 13 residues. The CDR3 bases are TGCGCCAGTACACAGGGGGCTAATGAAAAACTGTTTTTT. It yields the protein CASTQGANEKLFF.

This clone was recorded once. The rearrangement links TRBV5-8 to TRBJ1-1; 7 bases map to TRBD1. CDR1 and CDR2 (germline): SGHTS, YDEGEE. This CDR3 has 13 residues. The junction had 9 bases not matched to a gene; V was cut back by 6 bases and J by 7 bases. The CDR3, as DNA: TGTGCCAGCATCTGGACAGGACGGAATGAAGCTTTCTTT. Translating it yields CASIWTGRNEAFF.

This clone was seen a few times. V gene TRBV7-9 combines with J gene TRBJ1-4; 7 bases are a match to TRBD1. V was pared by 5 bases and J by 13 bases, with 4 bases of the junction left unmatched. Germline V CDR1 and CDR2: SEHNR, FQNEAQ (reference sequence). The CDR3 is 11 amino acids. In nucleotides, the CDR3 is TGTGCCAGCAGCCGCACAGGGGTACTGTTTTTT. Translation: CASSRTGVLFF. Full variable domain (rest looked up from reference TRBV7-9 and TRBJ1-4): DTGVSQNPRHKITKRGQNVTFRCDPISEHNRLYWYRQTLGQGPEFLTYFQNEAQLEKSRLLSDRFSAERPKGSFSTLEIQRTEQGDSAMYLCASSRTGVLFFGSGTQLSVL.

The chain combines TRBV5-1 with TRBJ2-5; 9 nucleotides match TRBD2. CDR3 length equals 17 residues. V lost 3 bases and J lost 4; bases outside the gene matches: 13. Germline CDR1 is SGHRS and CDR2 is YFSETQ. The CDR3 coding sequence is TGCGCCAGCAGCTCGGGAGGGCTAGCGGGGTCCGTAGAGACCCAGTACTTC. The encoded protein is CASSSGGLAGSVETQYF.

The rearrangement joins TRBV6-2 or TRBV6-3 to TRBJ1-6; D unclear. Trimming removed 5 bases at V and 0 bases at J, with 14 bases between. CDR3 length equals 17 residues. Germline V gives CDR1 MNHEY, CDR2 SVGEGT. The CDR3: CASSTTGLSSYNSPLHF. The DNA for the CDR3 is TGTGCCAGCAGTACCACTGGACTAAGCTCCTATAATTCACCCCTCCACTTT.

This chain joins TRBV7-2 and TRBJ2-1; weak D call: TRBD2 (6 bases). The CDR3 contains 13 residues. V was trimmed by 5 bases and J by 7 bases, leaving 12 bases between them. CDR1 is SGHTA and CDR2 is FQGNSA in the germline V gene. In DNA form, the CDR3 reads TGTGCCAGCAGCCTCCTTGGGGGGAATGAGCAGTTCTTC. Translation gives CASSLLGGNEQFF.

The rearrangement uses TRBV7-9 and TRBJ2-3; D is possibly TRBD1 (6 bases). The CDR3 totals 16 residues. CDR1 is SEHNR and CDR2 is FQNEAQ in the germline V gene (reference sequence). V lost 3 bases to trimming and J lost 6 bases, with 19 bases between them. CDR3 sequence: CASSFSRLTQGDTQYF. In nucleotides, the CDR3 is TGTGCCAGCAGCTTTAGTCGGTTGACCCAGGGGGATACGCAGTATTTT.

This chain uses TRBV21-1 with TRBJ1-1; whether TRBD1, the table's D call, matches the DNA was not checked. TRBV21-1 is a pseudogene. This CDR3 has 15 amino acids. The CDR3 DNA reads TGTGCCAGCAGCACTAGAGACCAGGGTGGCACTGAAGCTTTCTTT. Amino acid sequence: CASSTRDQGGTEAFF.

This sequence joins TRBV2 and TRBJ2-2; 10 bases line up with TRBD2. The CDR3 totals 17 residues. V dropped 7 bases and J dropped 5; count of bases not matched to a gene: 13. Germline V gene lookup returns CDR1 SNHLY and CDR2 FYNNEI. The CDR3: CASTKAGGQGATGELFF. CDR3 DNA: TGTGCCAGCACCAAAGCGGGAGGGCAGGGGGCGACCGGGGAGCTGTTTTTT. Full variable domain (rest looked up from reference TRBV2 and TRBJ2-2): EPEVTQTPSHQVTQMGQEVILRCVPISNHLYFYWYRQILGQKVEFLVSFYNNEISEKSEIFDDQFSVERPDGSNFTLKIRSTKLEDSAMYFCASTKAGGQGATGELFFGEGSRLTVL.

This clone came up once. V and J are TRBV30 and TRBJ2-7, with D unclear. This CDR3 spans 10 amino acids. The V end was cut by 2 bases, the J end by 5 bases, with 4 bases between. Germline-derived CDR1 and CDR2 are GTSNPN and SVGIG (reference sequence). The CDR3 DNA is TGTGCCTGGAGTCAGAACGAGCAGTACTTC. Its translation is CAWSQNEQYF. Combining the CDR3 with reference TRBV30 and TRBJ2-7 gives the whole variable domain SQTIHQWPATLVQPVGSPLSLECTVEGTSNPNLYWYRQAAGRGLQLLFYSVGIGQISSEVPQNLSASRPQDRQFILSSKKLLLSDSGFYLCAWSQNEQYFGPGTRLTVT.

The chain combines TRBV6-5 with TRBJ2-3; weak D call: TRBD1 (6 bases). V was trimmed by 2 bases and J by 0 bases, leaving 12 bases between them. Germline V lookup: CDR1 MNHEY, CDR2 SVGAGI. CDR3 size: 16 residues. CDR3 protein: CASSYRGKTSTDTQYF. For the CDR3, the DNA is TGTGCCAGCAGTTACAGGGGGAAAACTAGCACAGATACGCAGTATTTT.

J is TRBJ1-4 and V is TRBV6-1, with 7 bases identical to TRBD1. Germline assignment: CDR1 MNHNS and CDR2 SASEGT. This CDR3 has 15 amino acids. Trimming removed 2 bases from V and 7 bases from J; junction bases left unmatched: 7. Written as DNA, the CDR3 is TGTGCCAGCAGTGAATTTGGGACAGAAGCTGAAAAACTGTTTTTT. It is translated as CASSEFGTEAEKLFF.

The rearrangement uses TRBV4-3 and TRBJ1-2; TRBD1 agrees at 7 bases. V shed 3 bases, J shed 4 bases, and the junction held 5 bases outside the gene matches. The CDR3 runs 14 residues. Germline CDR1 reads LGHNA; CDR2 reads YSLEER. The CDR3 DNA reads as TGCGCCAGCAGCCAGTGGACAGGCTCCTATGGCTACACCTTC. Protein product: CASSQWTGSYGYTF.

The chain links TRBV4-2 to TRBJ2-1, with 13 positions matching TRBD2. The junction had 9 bases not matched to a gene; V was cut back by 0 bases and J by 4 bases. The CDR3 is 19 residues long. CDR1 is LGHNA and CDR2 is YNFKEQ in the germline V gene. The chain's CDR3 is CASSQDRTSGGAVYNEQFF. As DNA, the CDR3 is TGTGCCAGCAGCCAAGATCGAACTAGCGGGGGGGCGGTTTACAATGAGCAGTTCTTC.

This clone has a single count. The chain links TRBV19 to TRBJ1-2, with 10 bases matching TRBD1. The CDR3 spans 19 residues. The V gene's germline CDR1 is LNHDA and CDR2 SQIVND (reference sequence). J was trimmed by 0 bases and V by 6 bases; bases with no gene match: 16. The CDR3: CASSKPFRDRGSPNYGYTF. The CDR3 region has the DNA TGTGCCAGTAGCAAACCTTTCCGGGACAGGGGATCCCCTAACTATGGCTACACCTTC.

The chain has TRBV3-1 (or the pseudogene TRBV3-2) and TRBJ2-2; D remains ambiguous. Germline V gene data show CDR1 as LGHDT and CDR2 as YNNKEL (reference sequence). The germline V and J ends were trimmed by 2 bases and 4 bases, with 5 bases remaining between them. CDR3 size: 13 residues. CDR3 nucleotide sequence: TGTGCCAGCAGCCAATATCTCACCGGGGAGCTGTTTTTT. Protein: CASSQYLTGELFF.

This chain links TRBV9 with TRBJ1-2, with D perhaps TRBD1 (5 bases). Trimming took 0 bases from V and 6 from J, leaving 9 bases between them. Germline values: CDR1 SGDLS, CDR2 YYNGEE. The CDR3 is 13 amino acids. In DNA form, the CDR3 reads TGTGCCAGCAGCGTAGGGCGGGGGAATGGCTACACCTTC. The encoded protein is CASSVGRGNGYTF.